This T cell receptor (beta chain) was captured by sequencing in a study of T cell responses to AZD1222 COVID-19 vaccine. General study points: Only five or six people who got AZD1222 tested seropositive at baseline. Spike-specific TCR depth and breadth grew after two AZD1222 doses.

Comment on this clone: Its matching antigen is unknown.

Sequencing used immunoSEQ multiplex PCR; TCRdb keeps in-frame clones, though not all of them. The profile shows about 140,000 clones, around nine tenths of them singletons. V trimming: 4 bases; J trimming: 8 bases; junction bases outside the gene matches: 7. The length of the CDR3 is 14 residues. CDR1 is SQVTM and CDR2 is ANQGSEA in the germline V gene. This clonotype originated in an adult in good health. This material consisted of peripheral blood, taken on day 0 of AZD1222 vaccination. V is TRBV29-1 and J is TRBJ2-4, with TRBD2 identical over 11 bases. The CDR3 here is CSVAVAGGPDIQYF. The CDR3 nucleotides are TGCAGCGTTGCGGTAGCGGGAGGGCCGGACATTCAGTACTTC.